This T cell receptor beta chain was profiled in a study of a mutant IDH1 vaccine in newly diagnosed glioma. About the study: Patients received vaccination from 4-6 weeks after radiotherapy alone, or with temozolomide cycles. Males made up 62.5% and females roughly 40% of treated patients, whose mean age was approximately 40 years.

Produced via immunoSEQ multiplex PCR; TCRdb's table is partial and in-frame only. The sample consists of approximately 50,000 clones, 60% to 85% of them appearing once. V was pared by 5 bases and J by 3 bases, with 8 bases between. The CDR3 is made up of 13 amino acids. Germline CDR1 and CDR2: MGHDK and SYGVNS. A word on this clone: Its antigen is as yet unknown.

The sample's time point: week 47, end of study. Vaccination used 300 ug of mutant IDH1 20-mer peptide per dose, with topical imiquimod. The patients were given eight vaccinations, one each in weeks 1, 3, 5, 7, 11, 15, 19 and 23. Here the sequenced sample was PBMCs, taken from a glioma patient whose treatment included an IDH1 peptide vaccine. The source is a middle-aged woman with glioma. Some clones in this sample may be carry-over from other donors' samples. This chain links TRBV25-1 with TRBJ1-3, with D uncertain. The CDR3, as DNA: TGTGCCAGCAGTCTAAGGGTTGGAAACACCATATATTTT. This translates into CASSLRVGNTIYF.